This T cell receptor beta chain originates from a study of identical twins. Turning to this clonotype: Its matching antigen is unknown.

Points from the study as a whole: Abundant beta clonotypes from cord blood bore fewer insertions; memory repertoires lacked this pattern. Invariant MAIT and iNKT cells are populations that could partly confound zero-insertion analyses.

The CDR3 extends over 14 amino acids. TCRdb re-derived calls from the 5' RACE reads in MiXCR, one entry per CDR3 protein. The sample consists of around 1.7 million distinct CDR3 sequences, roughly 35% of them appearing once. The receptor was derived from a newborn girl in good health. Material: cord blood. V and J are TRBV21-1 and TRBJ2-1; the DNA was not compared with TRBD1, the D call given in the table. TRBV21-1 is flagged as a pseudogene. The CDR3 DNA reads TGTGCCAGCAGTATTCTGGGGCCTTACAATGAGCAGTTCTTC. Amino acid sequence: CASSILGPYNEQFF.